This section outlines one T cell receptor (beta chain) sequence together with its context. This clone was seen once. No cognate antigen has been identified for it. No base quality values were provided; no much bigger clone lies one nucleotide off. This sample stems from a study of OX40 agonist ivuxolimab in advanced cancers. The study in broad terms: Ivuxolimab, which targeted the costimulatory receptor OX40 (CD134), was an agonistic, fully human IgG2 monoclonal antibody. Intravenous ivuxolimab was administered to patients every 2 weeks at six dose levels: 0.01, 0.1, 0.3, 1.5, 3 and 10 mg/kg. Of the roughly 51 patients in dose escalation, 19 had hepatocellular carcinoma, some 15 had melanoma, 9 had renal cell carcinoma and 9 had head and neck cancer. The dose-escalation cohort was about 87% male with a mean age of about 65 years, ranging from roughly 20 to 80. Prior anti-PD-1, anti-PD-L1 or anti-CTLA-4 therapy was permitted, and checkpoint inhibitors had been received by less than 45% of dose-escalation patients. Partial responses occurred in three dose-escalation patients: two with cutaneous melanoma and one with hepatocellular carcinoma. The purpose of peripheral TCRbeta sequencing was to test whether ivuxolimab changed TCR sequence diversity and led to clonal T-cell expansion. The paper covers the monotherapy dose-escalation part of the phase I ivuxolimab trial, which included N of about 56 patients.

What the study reported, not specific to this receptor: The antigen specificity of the clonally expanded peripheral T cells was not determined. Clonal expansion of both CD4+ and CD8+ blood T cells was observed from baseline to week 6 at doses 0.1 to 3.0 mg/kg. In partial responders in the 0.1-3.0 mg/kg groups, normalized peripheral clonal expansion was found to be among the lowest, especially among CD8+ T cells. After ivuxolimab, more expanded clones were found on average in CD8+ T cells than in CD4+ T cells. Low levels of normalized T-cell clonal expansion were also seen in some patients who did not respond.

The CDR3 covers 12 residues, taking in both the cysteine and the phenylalanine. The CDR3 DNA has 36 bases and is translated from base 1. V loses 6 bases of germline sequence and J loses 7 bases, and the interval between the two ends is 10 bases. CDR1 MNHNS and CDR2 SASEGT are derived from the germline V gene. Patients with a history of autoimmune disease or receiving systemic immunosuppression were excluded from the trial. Peripheral blood for TCR sequencing was drawn from every dose cohort at baseline, at cycle 4 day 1 and at cycle 7 day 1. Samples were obtained from an open-label, multicenter, first-in-human phase I dose-escalation trial of ivuxolimab. The trial enrolled adults with locally advanced or metastatic head and neck squamous cell, hepatocellular, melanoma or renal cell carcinoma. Before TCR sequencing, CD4+ T cells and CD8+ T cells were sorted from peripheral blood as separate populations.

Genomic DNA was extracted from sorted cells for sequencing of the TCRbeta CDR3 region. The immunoSEQ Assay was used for sequencing of TCRbeta CDR3 regions. TCRdb carries this immuneACCESS record with in-frame sequences only. Its versions omit some clonotypes, under half of them owing to an unresolved V gene in the studies checked, with the rest unexplained. Counted in this sample were around 61,000 clones; roughly 90% of them appeared once. Of the sample, more than 20% falls within the top ten clones. The sequence links TRBV6-1 to TRBJ2-1, with the D gene call left open. The receptor was derived from an adult with an advanced solid tumor such as melanoma, head and neck, liver or kidney cancer. The material sequenced was CD4+ or CD8+ T cells sorted from blood, taken in a trial of the OX40 agonist ivuxolimab. The sequenced DNA is TGTGCCAGCAGCGAACCTGGGAATGAGCAGTTCTTC. Its amino acids are CASSEPGNEQFF.